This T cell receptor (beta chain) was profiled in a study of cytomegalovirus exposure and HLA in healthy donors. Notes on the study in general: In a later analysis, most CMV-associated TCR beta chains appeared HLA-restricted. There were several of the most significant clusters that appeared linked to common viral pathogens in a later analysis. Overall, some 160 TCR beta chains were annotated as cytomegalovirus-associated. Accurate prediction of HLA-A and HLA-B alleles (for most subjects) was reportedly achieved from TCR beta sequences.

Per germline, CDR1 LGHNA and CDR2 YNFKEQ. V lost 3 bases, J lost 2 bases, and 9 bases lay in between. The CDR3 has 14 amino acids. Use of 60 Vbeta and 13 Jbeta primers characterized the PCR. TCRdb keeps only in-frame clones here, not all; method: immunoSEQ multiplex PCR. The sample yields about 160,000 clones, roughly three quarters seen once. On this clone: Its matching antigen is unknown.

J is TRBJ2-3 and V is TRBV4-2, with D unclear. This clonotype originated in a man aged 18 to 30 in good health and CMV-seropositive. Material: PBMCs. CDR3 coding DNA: TGTGCCAGCAGCCAGGGCGAGTCCACAGATACGCAGTATTTT. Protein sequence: CASSQGESTDTQYF.